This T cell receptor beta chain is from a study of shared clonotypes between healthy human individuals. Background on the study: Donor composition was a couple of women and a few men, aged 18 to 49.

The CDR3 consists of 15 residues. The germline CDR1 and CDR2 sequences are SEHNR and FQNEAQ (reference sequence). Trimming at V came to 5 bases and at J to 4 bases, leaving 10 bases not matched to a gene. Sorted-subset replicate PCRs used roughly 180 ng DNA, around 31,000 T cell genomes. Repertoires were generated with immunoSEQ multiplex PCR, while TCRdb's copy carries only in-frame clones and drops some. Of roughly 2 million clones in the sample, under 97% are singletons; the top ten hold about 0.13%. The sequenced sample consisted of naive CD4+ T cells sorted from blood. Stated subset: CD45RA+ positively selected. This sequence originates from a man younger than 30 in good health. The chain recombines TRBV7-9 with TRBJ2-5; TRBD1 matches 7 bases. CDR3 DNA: TGTGCCAGCAGCCCTAGACCAGGGGGAGCAGAGACCCAGTACTTC. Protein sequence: CASSPRPGGAETQYF.